This is a list of T cell receptor beta chains from one sample in a study of OX40 agonist ivuxolimab in advanced cancers. The repertoire was sequenced with immunoSEQ multiplex PCR; TCRdb's copy has only in-frame clones and lacks some. The sample holds roughly 17,000 clones, 60% to 70% seen once. Sequencing used CD4+ or CD8+ T cells sorted from blood, obtained in a trial of the OX40 agonist ivuxolimab. These receptor sequences come from an adult with an advanced solid tumor such as melanoma, head and neck, liver or kidney cancer. Each CDR3 is given with its conserved first and last residue. Expanded clones are given a class, and other clones once, few, many or no size at all.

v_gene: TRBV7-8
j_gene: TRBJ2-1
abundance: -
CDR3aa: CASSPTSGEISYNEQFF

v_gene: TRBV27
j_gene: TRBJ2-2
abundance: -
CDR3aa: CASREGAGELFF

v_gene: TRBV12-5
j_gene: TRBJ2-3
abundance: -
CDR3aa: CASGLALTGTPGVPDTQYF

v_gene: TRBV28
j_gene: TRBJ2-1
abundance: -
CDR3aa: CASTLTGGGYNEQFF

v_gene: TRBV7-9
j_gene: TRBJ2-7
abundance: -
CDR3aa: CASARGGQGSPYEQYF

v_gene: TRBV6-4
j_gene: TRBJ2-1
abundance: -
CDR3aa: CASSDDSGEQFF

v_gene: TRBV11-1
j_gene: TRBJ2-5
abundance: once
CDR3aa: CASSFGETQYF

v_gene: TRBV4-2
j_gene: TRBJ1-2
abundance: -
CDR3aa: CASSLARDEANYGYTF

v_gene: TRBV5-6
j_gene: TRBJ2-7
abundance: -
CDR3aa: CASSVGWSYEQYF

v_gene: TRBV7-9
j_gene: TRBJ1-1
abundance: few
CDR3aa: CASSSGGARTEAFF

v_gene: TRBV4-1
j_gene: TRBJ2-7
abundance: -
CDR3aa: CASSQDEHVSYEQYF

v_gene: TRBV29-1
j_gene: TRBJ2-7
abundance: -
CDR3aa: CSVEDPREAGGWGEQYF

v_gene: TRBV4-1
j_gene: TRBJ2-4
abundance: -
CDR3aa: CASSHGRSSGWGALAKNIQYF

v_gene: TRBV5-1
j_gene: TRBJ1-2
abundance: -
CDR3aa: CASSLGNYGYTF

v_gene: TRBV6-1
j_gene: TRBJ1-5
abundance: once
CDR3aa: CASTPRTSNQPQHF

v_gene: TRBV27
j_gene: TRBJ2-7
abundance: -
CDR3aa: CASSKERDMGHEQYF

v_gene: TRBV27
j_gene: TRBJ1-2
abundance: -
CDR3aa: CASRTEGISGYTF

v_gene: TRBV7-7
j_gene: TRBJ2-5
abundance: medium-sized
CDR3aa: CASSLGGAGSETQYF

v_gene: TRBV5-5
j_gene: TRBJ1-2
abundance: -
CDR3aa: CASSWEGAVWNGYTF

v_gene: TRBV6-5
j_gene: TRBJ2-3
abundance: -
CDR3aa: CASSPGGTQYF

v_gene: TRBV7-9
j_gene: TRBJ2-7
abundance: once
CDR3aa: CASSLEASRVPYEQYF

v_gene: TRBV5-1
j_gene: TRBJ1-4
abundance: -
CDR3aa: CASSLGGINNEKLFF

v_gene: TRBV4-1
j_gene: TRBJ2-1
abundance: -
CDR3aa: CASSQPSGRAREQFF

v_gene: TRBV7-9
j_gene: TRBJ2-7
abundance: -
CDR3aa: CASSATGTGGYEQYF

v_gene: TRBV7-9
j_gene: TRBJ1-3
abundance: -
CDR3aa: CASSLTGNTIYF

v_gene: TRBV14
j_gene: TRBJ2-7
abundance: -
CDR3aa: CASSPRLAGAYEQYF